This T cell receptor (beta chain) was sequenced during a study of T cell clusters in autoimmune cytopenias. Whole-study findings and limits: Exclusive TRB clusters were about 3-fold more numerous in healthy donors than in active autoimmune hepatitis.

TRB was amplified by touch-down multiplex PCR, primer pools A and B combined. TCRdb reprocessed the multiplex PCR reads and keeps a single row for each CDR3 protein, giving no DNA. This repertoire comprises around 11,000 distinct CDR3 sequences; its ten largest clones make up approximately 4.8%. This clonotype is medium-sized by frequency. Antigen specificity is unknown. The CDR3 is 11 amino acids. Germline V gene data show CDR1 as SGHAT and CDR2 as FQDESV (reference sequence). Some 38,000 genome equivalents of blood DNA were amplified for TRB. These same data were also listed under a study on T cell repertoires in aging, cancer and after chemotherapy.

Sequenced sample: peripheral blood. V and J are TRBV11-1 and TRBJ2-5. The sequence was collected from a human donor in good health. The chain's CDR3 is CASSLGETQYF.